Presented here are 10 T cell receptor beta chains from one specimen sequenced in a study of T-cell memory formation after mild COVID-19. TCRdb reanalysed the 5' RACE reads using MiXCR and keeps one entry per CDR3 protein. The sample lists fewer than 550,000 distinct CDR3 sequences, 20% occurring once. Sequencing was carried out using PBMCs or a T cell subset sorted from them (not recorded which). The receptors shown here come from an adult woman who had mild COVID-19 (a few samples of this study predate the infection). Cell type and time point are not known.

The CDR3: CASSRQGSNSPLHF. For the CDR3, the DNA is TGTGCCAGCAGCCGACAGGGTTCGAATTCACCCCTCCACTTT. The V call is TRBV7-3, the J call TRBJ1-6; 7 bases agree with TRBD1. Germline-derived CDR1 and CDR2 are SGHTA and FQGTGA. After removal of 5 bases from V and 7 bases from J, the junction contained 5 bases not matched to a gene. The CDR3 length is 14 residues.

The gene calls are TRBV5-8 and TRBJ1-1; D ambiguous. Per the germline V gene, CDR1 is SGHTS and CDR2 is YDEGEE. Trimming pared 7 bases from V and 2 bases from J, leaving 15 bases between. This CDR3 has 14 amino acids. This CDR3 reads CASVKSGSNTEAFF. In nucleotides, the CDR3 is TGTGCCAGCGTGAAAAGCGGCTCCAACACTGAAGCTTTCTTT.

The CDR3: CASSLSLRGSGELFF. In DNA, the CDR3 is TGTGCCAGCAGCTTATCACTCAGAGGGTCCGGGGAGCTGTTTTTT. The chain combines TRBV7-3 with TRBJ2-2, with TRBD2 as a possible D gene (5 bases). Per the germline V gene, CDR1 is SGHTA and CDR2 is FQGTGA. This CDR3 comprises 15 residues. V dropped 2 bases and J dropped 6 bases, with 13 bases sitting between them.

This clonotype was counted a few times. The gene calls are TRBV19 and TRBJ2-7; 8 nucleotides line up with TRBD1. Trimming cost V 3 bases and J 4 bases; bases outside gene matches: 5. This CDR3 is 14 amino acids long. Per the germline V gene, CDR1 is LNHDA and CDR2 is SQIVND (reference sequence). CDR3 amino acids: CASSIPGGLYEQYF. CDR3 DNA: TGTGCCAGTAGTATCCCAGGGGGCCTATACGAGCAGTACTTC.

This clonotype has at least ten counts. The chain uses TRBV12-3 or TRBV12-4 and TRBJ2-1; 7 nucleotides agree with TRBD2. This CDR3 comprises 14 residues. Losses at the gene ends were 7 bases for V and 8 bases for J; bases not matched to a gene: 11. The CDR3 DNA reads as TGTGCCAGCACCCACCCGGGACTAAGCCATGAGCAGTTCTTC. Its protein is CASTHPGLSHEQFF.

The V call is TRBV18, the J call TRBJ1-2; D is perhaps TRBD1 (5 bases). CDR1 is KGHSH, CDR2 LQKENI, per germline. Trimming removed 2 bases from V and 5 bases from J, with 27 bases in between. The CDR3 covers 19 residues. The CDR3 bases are TGTGCCAGCTCACCAAGTTCGGCGGCGTCAAGGGGACCTTGGTATGGCTACACCTTC. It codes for CASSPSSAASRGPWYGYTF.

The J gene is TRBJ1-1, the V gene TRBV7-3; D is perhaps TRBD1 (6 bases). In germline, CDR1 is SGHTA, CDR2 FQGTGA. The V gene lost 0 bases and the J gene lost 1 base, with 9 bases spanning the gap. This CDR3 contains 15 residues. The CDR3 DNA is TGTGCCAGCAGCTTAACGGGGGGCGCGAACACTGAAGCTTTCTTT. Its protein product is CASSLTGGANTEAFF.

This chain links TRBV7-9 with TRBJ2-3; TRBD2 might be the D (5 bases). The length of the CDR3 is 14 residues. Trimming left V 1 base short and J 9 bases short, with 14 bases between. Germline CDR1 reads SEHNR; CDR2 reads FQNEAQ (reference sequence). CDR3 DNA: TGTGCCAGCAGCTTAGGAGGGTCTGGGAAGACGCAGTATTTT. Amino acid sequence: CASSLGGSGKTQYF.

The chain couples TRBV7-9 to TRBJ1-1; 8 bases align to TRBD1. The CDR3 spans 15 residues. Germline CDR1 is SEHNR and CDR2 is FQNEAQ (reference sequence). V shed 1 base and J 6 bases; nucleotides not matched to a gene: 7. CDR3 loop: CASSLGTGRVPEAFF. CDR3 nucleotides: TGTGCCAGCAGCTTAGGGACAGGGAGGGTCCCTGAAGCTTTCTTT.

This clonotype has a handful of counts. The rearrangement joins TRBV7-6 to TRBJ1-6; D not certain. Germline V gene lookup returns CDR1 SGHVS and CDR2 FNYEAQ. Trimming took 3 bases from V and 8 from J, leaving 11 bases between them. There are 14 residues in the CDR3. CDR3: CASSFMVTDSPLHF. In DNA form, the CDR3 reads TGTGCCAGCAGCTTTATGGTTACAGATTCACCCCTCCACTTT.